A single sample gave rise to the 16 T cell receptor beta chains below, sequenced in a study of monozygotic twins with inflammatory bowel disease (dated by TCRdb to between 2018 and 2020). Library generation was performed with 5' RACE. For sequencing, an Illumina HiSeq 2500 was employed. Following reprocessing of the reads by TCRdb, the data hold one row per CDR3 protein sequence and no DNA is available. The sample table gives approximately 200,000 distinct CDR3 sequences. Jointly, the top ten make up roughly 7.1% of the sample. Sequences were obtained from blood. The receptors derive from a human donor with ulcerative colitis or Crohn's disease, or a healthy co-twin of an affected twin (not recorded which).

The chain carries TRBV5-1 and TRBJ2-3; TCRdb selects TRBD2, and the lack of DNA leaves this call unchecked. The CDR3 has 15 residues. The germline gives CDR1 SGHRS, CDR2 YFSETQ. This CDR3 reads CASRGLAGGQDTQYF.

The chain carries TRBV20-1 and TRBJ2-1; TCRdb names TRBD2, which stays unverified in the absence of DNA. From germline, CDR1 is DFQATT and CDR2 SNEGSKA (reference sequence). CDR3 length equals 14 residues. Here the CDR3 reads CSAATSGIVNEQFF.

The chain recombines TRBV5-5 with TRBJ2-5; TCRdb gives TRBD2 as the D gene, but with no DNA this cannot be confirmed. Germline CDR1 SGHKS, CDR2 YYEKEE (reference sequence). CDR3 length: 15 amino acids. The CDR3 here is CASSYGLAGEETQYF.

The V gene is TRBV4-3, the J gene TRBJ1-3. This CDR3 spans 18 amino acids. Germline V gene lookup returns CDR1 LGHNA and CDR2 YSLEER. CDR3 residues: CASSQELPSLRPGNTIYF.

CDR3 in amino acids: CSAGAPGDEQYF. The chain recombines TRBV20-1 with TRBJ2-7; TCRdb's D call of TRBD1 is untestable without DNA. Germline assignment: CDR1 DFQATT and CDR2 SNEGSKA (reference sequence). The CDR3 runs 12 residues.

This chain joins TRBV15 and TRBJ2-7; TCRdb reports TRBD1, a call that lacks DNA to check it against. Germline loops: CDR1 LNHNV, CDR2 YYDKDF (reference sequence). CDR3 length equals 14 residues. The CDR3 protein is CATSSPEHIYEQYF.

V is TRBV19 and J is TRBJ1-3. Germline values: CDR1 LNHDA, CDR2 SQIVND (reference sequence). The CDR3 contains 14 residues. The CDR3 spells CASSFGLAGNTIYF.

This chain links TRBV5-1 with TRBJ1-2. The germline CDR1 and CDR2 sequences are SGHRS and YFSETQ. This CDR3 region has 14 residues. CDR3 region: CASKEGDRSYGYTF. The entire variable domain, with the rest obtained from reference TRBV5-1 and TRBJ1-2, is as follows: KAGVTQTPRYLIKTRGQQVTLSCSPISGHRSVSWYQQTPGQGLQFLFEYFSETQRNKGNFPGRFSGRQFSNSRSEMNVSTLELGDSALYLCASKEGDRSYGYTFGSGTRLTVV.

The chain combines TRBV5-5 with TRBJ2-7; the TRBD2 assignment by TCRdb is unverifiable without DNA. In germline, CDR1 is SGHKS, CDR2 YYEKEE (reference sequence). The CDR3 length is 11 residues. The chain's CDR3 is CASIGGGQQYF.

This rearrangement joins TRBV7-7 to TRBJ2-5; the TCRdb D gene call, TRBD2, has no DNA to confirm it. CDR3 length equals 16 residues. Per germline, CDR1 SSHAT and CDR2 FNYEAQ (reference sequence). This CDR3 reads CASSPIGLANQETQYF.

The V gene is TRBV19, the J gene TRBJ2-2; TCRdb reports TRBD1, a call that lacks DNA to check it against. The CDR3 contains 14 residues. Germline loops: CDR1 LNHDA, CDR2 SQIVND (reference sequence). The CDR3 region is CASSNRQGEGELFF. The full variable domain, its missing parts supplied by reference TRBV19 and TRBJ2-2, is DGGITQSPKYLFRKEGQNVTLSCEQNLNHDAMYWYRQDPGQGLRLIYYSQIVNDFQKGDIAEGYSVSREKKESFPLTVTSAQKNPTAFYLCASSNRQGEGELFFGEGSRLTVL.

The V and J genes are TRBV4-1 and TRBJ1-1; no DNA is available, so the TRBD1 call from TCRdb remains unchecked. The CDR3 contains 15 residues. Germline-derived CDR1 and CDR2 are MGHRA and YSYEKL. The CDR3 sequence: CASSQDRGTGWEAFF.

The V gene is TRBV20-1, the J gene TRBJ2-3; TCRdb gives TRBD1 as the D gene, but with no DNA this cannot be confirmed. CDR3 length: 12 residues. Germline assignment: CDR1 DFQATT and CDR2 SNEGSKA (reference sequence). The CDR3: CSAMRGTDTQYF.

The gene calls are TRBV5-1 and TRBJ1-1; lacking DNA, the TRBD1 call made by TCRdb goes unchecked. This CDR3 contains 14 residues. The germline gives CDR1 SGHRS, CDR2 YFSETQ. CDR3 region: CASRTSGLVTEAFF.

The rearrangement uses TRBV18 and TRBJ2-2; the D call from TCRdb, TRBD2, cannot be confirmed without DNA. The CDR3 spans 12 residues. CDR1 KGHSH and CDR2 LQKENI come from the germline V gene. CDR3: CAGGLNTGELFF.

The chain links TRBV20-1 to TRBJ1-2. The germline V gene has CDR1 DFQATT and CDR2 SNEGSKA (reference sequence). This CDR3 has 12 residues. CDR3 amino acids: CGAVQEPYGFTF.